A selection of T cell receptor beta chains follows, all from one sample in a study of blood T cell repertoires in COVID-19. The table came from immunoSEQ multiplex PCR; TCRdb's copy has only in-frame clones and leaves some out. The sample consists of roughly 250,000 clones, around 90% of them appearing once. Sequencing used peripheral blood. These receptors originate from a woman in her forties with acute or convalescent COVID-19. Each CDR3 is given with its conserved first and last residue.

CDR3 length	V gene	J gene	CDR3 protein
15	TRBV30	TRBJ1-4	CAWSVTRGFGEKLFF
15	TRBV19	TRBJ1-5	CASSILGTPNQPQHF
13	TRBV11-2	TRBJ1-2	CASSLAGRGVDTF
14	TRBV5-1	TRBJ2-1	CASSFTAGVNEQFF
14	TRBV30	TRBJ1-1	CAWSSGPIATEAFF
13	TRBV11-2	TRBJ1-2	CASSPTGNYGYTF
14	TRBV7-9	TRBJ1-1	CASSVRGRDTEAFF
15	TRBV15	TRBJ2-3	CATSGRLPVTDTQYF
13	TRBV29-1	TRBJ1-1	CSAQRGTNTEAFF
14	TRBV5-1	TRBJ1-1	CASSPLTVNTEAFF
13	TRBV19	TRBJ1-2	CASSIQQGSGYTF
16	TRBV6-1	TRBJ2-1	CASSVLSGGTYNEQFF
16	TRBV18	TRBJ1-3	CASSPGQGAGGNTIYF
13	TRBV12-3/TRBV12-4	TRBJ1-3	CASGGDAGNTIYF
16	TRBV27	TRBJ1-2	CASSSVNPPANYGYTF
15	TRBV2	TRBJ1-1	CASRTGTLVNTEAFF
15	TRBV12-5	TRBJ2-5	CASGLLAGGQETQYF
14	TRBV14	TRBJ1-6	CASSREESNSPLHF
13	TRBV11-2	TRBJ1-2	CASSLTQNYGYTF
16	TRBV7-2	TRBJ1-3	CASSLVGGFSGNTIYF
15	TRBV19	TRBJ1-5	CASSPQTGTSQPQHF
13	TRBV3-1/TRBV3-2	TRBJ1-2	CASSHRTGNGYTF
15	TRBV5-5	TRBJ1-4	CASSYDSATNEKLFF
16	TRBV19	TRBJ1-3	CASRPPGAYSGNTIYF
17	TRBV5-4	TRBJ2-3	CASSLYTGATDTDTQYF
16	TRBV2	TRBJ2-3	CASSDEKRGGGDTQYF
14	TRBV7-2	TRBJ2-1	CASSFGTAANEQFF
13	TRBV6-5	TRBJ1-2	CASSYRGRGGYTF
16	TRBV6-1	TRBJ1-4	CASSDRGPATNEKLFF
16	TRBV5-6	TRBJ1-1	CASSLPGQGPNTEAFF
13	TRBV7-3	TRBJ2-2	CASSLAFTGELFF
10	TRBV9	TRBJ1-1	CATGSTEAFF
17	TRBV23-1	TRBJ1-3	CASSQSEVVRFGNTIYF
14	TRBV6-5	TRBJ2-5	CASRARALQETQYF
15	TRBV6-5	TRBJ2-1	CASRARDRVVNEQFF
13	TRBV19	TRBJ1-5	CASHRGPNQPQHF
13	TRBV27	TRBJ1-4	CATGSNGNEKLFF
12	TRBV29-1	TRBJ1-1	CSGSWMNTEAFF
15	TRBV5-4	TRBJ2-5	CASSLNRGRGETQYF
14	TRBV10-3	TRBJ1-5	CAISESGGGEPQHF
16	TRBV27	TRBJ2-3	CASSLLRSRGTDTQYF